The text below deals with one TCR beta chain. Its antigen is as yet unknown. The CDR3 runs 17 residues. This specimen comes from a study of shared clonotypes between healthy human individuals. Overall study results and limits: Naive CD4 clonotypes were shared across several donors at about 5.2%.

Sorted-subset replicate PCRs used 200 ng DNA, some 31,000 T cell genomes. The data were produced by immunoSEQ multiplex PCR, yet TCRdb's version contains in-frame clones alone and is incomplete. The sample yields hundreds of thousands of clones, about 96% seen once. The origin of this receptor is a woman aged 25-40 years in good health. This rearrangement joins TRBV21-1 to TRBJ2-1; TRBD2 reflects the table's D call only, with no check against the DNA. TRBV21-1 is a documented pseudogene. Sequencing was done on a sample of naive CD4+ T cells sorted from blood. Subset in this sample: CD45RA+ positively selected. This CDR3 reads CASSKVVREEHYNEQFF. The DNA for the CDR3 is TGTGCCAGCAGCAAAGTAGTGCGGGAGGAACATTACAATGAGCAGTTCTTC.